These 25 T cell receptor beta chains originate from one sample sequenced in a study of T cell changes during pregnancy in multiple sclerosis. Clones were sequenced by immunoSEQ multiplex PCR, and TCRdb holds only the in-frame ones, with some missing. The sample has tens of thousands of clones; over 80% are singletons. Sample: CD4+ T cells from peripheral blood mononuclear cells, taken in the first trimester of pregnancy. The receptors were sampled from a female donor with multiple sclerosis, enrolled in a pregnancy study.

The chain links TRBV5-1 to TRBJ2-1; D gene ambiguous. With 7 bases removed from V and 3 bases from J, the gap between germline ends came to 8 bases. CDR1 SGHRS and CDR2 YFSETQ come from the germline V gene. The CDR3 totals 12 residues. The CDR3 here is CASVDNYNEQFF. The CDR3 coding sequence is TGCGCCAGCGTCGACAACTACAATGAGCAGTTCTTC.

This rearrangement joins TRBV7-2 to TRBJ2-7; D is unresolved. V lost 1 base to trimming and J lost 7 bases, with 11 bases between them. Germline V lookup: CDR1 SGHTA, CDR2 FQGNSA. The CDR3 covers 13 residues. This CDR3 is CASSLDPGGEQYF. In DNA form, the CDR3 reads TGTGCCAGCAGCTTAGATCCGGGTGGGGAGCAGTACTTC.

This clone has only one observation. The chain joins TRBV7-2 to TRBJ2-3, with TRBD1 matching over 8 bases. CDR3 size: 13 residues. V lost 5 bases, J lost 5 bases, and 3 bases stayed unmatched. The germline V gene encodes CDR1 SGHTA and CDR2 FQGNSA. CDR3 sequence (DNA): TGTGCCAGCAGCGGACAGGGCGGAGATACGCAGTATTTT. Encoded protein: CASSGQGGDTQYF.

This sequence joins TRBV19 and TRBJ2-1, with D tentatively TRBD2 (6 bases). Germline V lookup: CDR1 LNHDA, CDR2 SQIVND (reference sequence). The CDR3 totals 14 residues. Trimming took off 8 bases at V and 0 bases at J, with 11 bases between the two ends. The CDR3 region is CASAGTSSYNEQFF. For the CDR3, the DNA is TGTGCCAGTGCCGGGACTTCCTCCTACAATGAGCAGTTCTTC.

The chain links TRBV30 to TRBJ1-1; 7 nucleotides agree with TRBD1. The germline gives CDR1 GTSNPN, CDR2 SVGIG (reference sequence). The CDR3 is 13 amino acids. The CDR3 region is CASELGGAREAFF. The CDR3 nucleotides read TGTGCTTCAGAGCTAGGGGGCGCGAGGGAAGCTTTCTTT.

In DNA, the CDR3 is TGTGCCAGTATGGTGACAGGGGGTAATTCACCCCTCCACTTT. Residues: CASMVTGGNSPLHF. This chain links TRBV19 with TRBJ1-6, with 9 nucleotides matching TRBD1. J lost 6 bases, V lost 7 bases, and 4 bases had no gene match. There are 14 residues in the CDR3. Germline values: CDR1 LNHDA, CDR2 SQIVND (reference sequence).

This chain links TRBV30 with TRBJ1-4; maybe TRBD1 (5 bases). The CDR3 extends over 13 amino acids. V was shortened by 3 bases and J by 8 bases, with 13 bases between the two germline ends. The V gene's germline CDR1 is GTSNPN and CDR2 SVGIG (reference sequence). CDR3 amino acids: CAWSDPGQEKLFF. CDR3 coding DNA: TGTGCCTGGAGCGACCCAGGGCAGGAAAAACTGTTTTTT.

The rearrangement joins TRBV10-1 to TRBJ1-5, with TRBD1 matching 11 bases. The CDR3 is 17 residues long. Germline V gives CDR1 WNHNN, CDR2 SYGVQD (reference sequence). Trimming at V came to 3 bases and at J to 6 bases, leaving 10 bases not matched to a gene. CDR3 bases: TGCGCCAGCAGTGACTTCCTGGACAGGGGGCAGGGTCAGCCCCAGCATTTT. Translating it yields CASSDFLDRGQGQPQHF.

The V call is TRBV6-4, the J call TRBJ2-3, with 8 bases matching TRBD2. The CDR3 spans 13 residues. Trimming at V came to 3 bases and at J to 11 bases, leaving 7 bases not matched to a gene. Germline V gene data show CDR1 as MRHNA and CDR2 as SNTAGT. The CDR3 loop is CASSDDSGVRQYF. The CDR3 DNA follows: TGTGCCAGCAGTGATGATAGCGGGGTTAGGCAGTATTTT.

This sequence joins TRBV2 and TRBJ2-7, with TRBD2 matching 7 bases. CDR1 is SNHLY, CDR2 FYNNEI, per germline. V gave up 2 bases and J gave up 5 bases; unmatched junction bases: 9. This CDR3 contains 15 residues. The CDR3 reads CASSEWGLGGDEQYF. CDR3 bases: TGTGCCAGCAGTGAATGGGGCCTGGGAGGGGACGAGCAGTACTTC.

The rearrangement uses TRBV9 and TRBJ2-7; 7 bases are shared with TRBD2. Germline loops: CDR1 SGDLS, CDR2 YYNGEE. This CDR3 is built from 15 residues. Losses at the gene ends were 0 bases for V and 3 bases for J; bases not matched to a gene: 6. The CDR3 nucleotides read TGTGCCAGCAGCGTAGGGGCGGGGGTTAACTACGAGCAGTACTTC. It yields the protein CASSVGAGVNYEQYF.

The chain recombines TRBV18 with TRBJ2-7; perhaps TRBD2 as D (7 bases). The CDR3 consists of 16 residues. CDR1 is KGHSH, CDR2 LQKENI, per germline. The V gene lost 2 bases and the J gene lost 0 bases, with 14 bases spanning the gap. As DNA, the CDR3 is TGTGCCAGCTCACCAAACGCGGGGGCAGGCTCCTACGAGCAGTACTTC. Translation: CASSPNAGAGSYEQYF.

The gene calls are TRBV7-2 and TRBJ2-7; the D gene is possibly TRBD1 (5 bases). In germline, CDR1 is SGHTA, CDR2 FQGNSA. V dropped 7 bases and J dropped 0 bases, with 16 bases sitting between them. The CDR3 runs 15 residues. As DNA, the CDR3 is TGTGCCAGCACCCTAGGAAGGGGCCGCTCCTACGAGCAGTACTTC. Its protein is CASTLGRGRSYEQYF.

The chain couples TRBV7-2 to TRBJ1-5; 12 nucleotides align to TRBD1. V shed 1 base, J shed 6 bases, and the junction held 4 bases outside the gene matches. The germline gives CDR1 SGHTA, CDR2 FQGNSA. The CDR3 sequence is 16 residues long. CDR3 amino acids: CASSLVGTGGFQPQHF. The DNA for the CDR3 is TGTGCCAGCAGCTTAGTGGGGACAGGGGGCTTTCAGCCCCAGCATTTT.

The gene calls are TRBV6-5 and TRBJ2-2, with 9 bases that match TRBD1. With 4 bases clipped from V and 6 bases from J, the junction kept 6 bases outside the gene matches. The CDR3 has 15 amino acids. Germline loops: CDR1 MNHEY, CDR2 SVGAGI. CDR3 bases: TGTGCCAGCAGTTCGGGACAGGGTGATTCCGGGGAGCTGTTTTTT. Its protein is CASSSGQGDSGELFF.

The chain employs TRBV29-1 and TRBJ2-1; 9 nucleotides align to TRBD1. CDR1 SQVTM and CDR2 ANQGSEA come from the germline V gene. The CDR3 is 14 amino acids. V shed 8 bases and J 7 bases; nucleotides not matched to a gene: 12. CDR3 residues: CSFSIQGALNEQFF. The CDR3 DNA follows: TGCAGCTTCAGCATACAGGGGGCCCTGAATGAGCAGTTCTTC.

CDR3 in amino acids: CSVVGEAGYTF. The CDR3 DNA reads TGCAGCGTTGTGGGTGAGGCTGGCTACACCTTC. This chain links TRBV29-1 with TRBJ1-2; D not certain. CDR1 is SQVTM and CDR2 is ANQGSEA in the germline V gene. V gave up 4 bases and J gave up 7 bases, with 10 bases separating them. The CDR3 consists of 11 residues.

This clone has just a few counts. This chain links TRBV13 with TRBJ1-6, with a possible D match to TRBD1 (5 bases). Germline CDR1 PRHDT, CDR2 FYEKMQ (reference sequence). CDR3 size: 14 residues. Trimming stripped 0 bases from V and 9 bases from J, with 9 bases between. The CDR3 loop reads CASSLGGGGSPLHF. CDR3 DNA sequence: TGTGCCAGCAGCTTAGGGGGCGGGGGTTCACCCCTCCACTTT.

V gene TRBV6-1 combines with J gene TRBJ2-1; TRBD1 aligns across 9 bases. J lost 6 bases, V lost 1 base, and 4 bases had no gene match. Germline CDR1 MNHNS, CDR2 SASEGT. The CDR3 has 15 residues. Here the CDR3 DNA reads TGTGCCAGCAGTGAAGGCGGGACAGGGAGCAATGAGCAGTTCTTC. Residues: CASSEGGTGSNEQFF.

This clone was recorded only once. V is TRBV7-2 and J is TRBJ2-5, with D maybe TRBD1 (7 bases). Per the germline V gene, CDR1 is SGHTA and CDR2 is FQGNSA. The CDR3 runs to 16 residues. Trimming removed 5 bases from V and 2 bases from J, with 18 bases in between. Here the CDR3 DNA reads TGTGCCAGCAGCCCGTTGACTAGGGGGCGTCAAGAGACCCAGTACTTC. Amino acid sequence: CASSPLTRGRQETQYF.

The rearrangement joins TRBV5-4 to TRBJ1-5, with 7 bases aligning to TRBD1. The CDR3 is made up of 15 amino acids. CDR1 is SGHNT, CDR2 YYREEE, per germline (reference sequence). V was pared by 4 bases and J by 3 bases, with 7 bases of the junction left unmatched. The CDR3 sequence: CASSPSTGDNQPQHF. DNA of the CDR3: TGTGCCAGCAGCCCCTCAACAGGGGACAATCAGCCCCAGCATTTT. Complete variable domain (other parts from reference TRBV5-4 and TRBJ1-5): ETGVTQSPTHLIKTRGQQVTLRCSSQSGHNTVSWYQQALGQGPQFIFQYYREEENGRGNFPPRFSGLQFPNYSSELNVNALELDDSALYLCASSPSTGDNQPQHFGDGTRLSIL.

This chain joins TRBV7-8 and TRBJ1-6; maybe TRBD1 (6 bases). This CDR3 contains 16 residues. V gave up 4 bases and J gave up 6 bases, with 16 bases separating them. Germline CDR1 and CDR2: SGHVS and FQNEAQ. The DNA for the CDR3 is TGTGCCAGCAGCTCTCTCAGGGGTGAGAGTAATTCACCCCTCCACTTT. This codes for CASSSLRGESNSPLHF.

The chain links TRBV2 to TRBJ2-7, with TRBD2 matching 7 bases. The CDR3 loop spans 12 amino acids. Germline CDR1 SNHLY, CDR2 FYNNEI. Trimming removed 8 bases from V and 5 bases from J; junction bases left unmatched: 6. The CDR3 is CASRLAGHEQYF. CDR3 nucleotide sequence: TGTGCCAGCCGACTAGCAGGCCACGAGCAGTACTTC.

The chain links TRBV28 to TRBJ1-1, with D perhaps TRBD1 (6 bases). Germline CDR1 MDHEN, CDR2 SYDVKM. V gave up 2 bases and J gave up 1 base, with 17 bases separating them. The CDR3 is 17 amino acids. The CDR3: CASSLPLARGGNTEAFF. The CDR3 DNA follows: TGTGCCAGCAGTTTACCCCTCGCTAGGGGGGGGAACACTGAAGCTTTCTTT. The variable domain in full, completed from reference TRBV28 and TRBJ1-1, reads DVKVTQSSRYLVKRTGEKVFLECVQDMDHENMFWYRQDPGLGLRLIYFSYDVKMKEKGDIPEGYSVSREKKERFSLILESASTNQTSMYLCASSLPLARGGNTEAFFGQGTRLTVV.

J is TRBJ1-2 and V is TRBV12-5, with D possibly being TRBD1 (5 bases). Germline assignment: CDR1 LGHNT and CDR2 FRNRAP. The CDR3 has 16 residues. The ends were cut back, 2 bases at V and 5 bases at J, with 18 bases in the middle. The chain's CDR3 is CASGLSSGGGGYGYTF. For the CDR3, the DNA is TGTGCTAGTGGTTTGTCCTCGGGGGGTGGGGGGTATGGCTACACCTTC.